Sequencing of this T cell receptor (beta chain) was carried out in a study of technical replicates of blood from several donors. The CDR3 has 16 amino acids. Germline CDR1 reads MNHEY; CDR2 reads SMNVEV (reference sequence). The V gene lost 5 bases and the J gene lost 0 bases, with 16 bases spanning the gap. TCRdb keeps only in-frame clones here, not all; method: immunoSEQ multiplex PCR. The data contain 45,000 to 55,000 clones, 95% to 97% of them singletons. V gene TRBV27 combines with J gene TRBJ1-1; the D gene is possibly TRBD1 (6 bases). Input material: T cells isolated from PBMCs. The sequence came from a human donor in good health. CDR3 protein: CASSPSRGDMNTEAFF. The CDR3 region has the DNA TGTGCCAGCAGTCCATCCCGGGGGGACATGAACACTGAAGCTTTCTTT.